This TCR beta chain was identified in a study of blood T cell repertoires in COVID-19. Sequenced by immunoSEQ multiplex PCR; TCRdb stores in-frame clones only, minus some. This sample has about 110,000 clones, with about three quarters found just once. The CDR3 loop spans 16 amino acids. From germline, CDR1 is SGHRS and CDR2 YFSETQ. V was trimmed by 0 bases and J by 1 base, leaving 13 bases between them. The sample comprised peripheral blood. This rearrangement joins TRBV5-1 to TRBJ1-1; maybe TRBD1 (5 bases). The receptor was derived from a woman aged 35 to 49 with acute or convalescent COVID-19. CDR3 residues: CASSLVSGLRNTEAFF. In nucleotides, the CDR3 is TGCGCCAGCAGCTTGGTTTCAGGGCTCAGGAACACTGAAGCTTTCTTT.